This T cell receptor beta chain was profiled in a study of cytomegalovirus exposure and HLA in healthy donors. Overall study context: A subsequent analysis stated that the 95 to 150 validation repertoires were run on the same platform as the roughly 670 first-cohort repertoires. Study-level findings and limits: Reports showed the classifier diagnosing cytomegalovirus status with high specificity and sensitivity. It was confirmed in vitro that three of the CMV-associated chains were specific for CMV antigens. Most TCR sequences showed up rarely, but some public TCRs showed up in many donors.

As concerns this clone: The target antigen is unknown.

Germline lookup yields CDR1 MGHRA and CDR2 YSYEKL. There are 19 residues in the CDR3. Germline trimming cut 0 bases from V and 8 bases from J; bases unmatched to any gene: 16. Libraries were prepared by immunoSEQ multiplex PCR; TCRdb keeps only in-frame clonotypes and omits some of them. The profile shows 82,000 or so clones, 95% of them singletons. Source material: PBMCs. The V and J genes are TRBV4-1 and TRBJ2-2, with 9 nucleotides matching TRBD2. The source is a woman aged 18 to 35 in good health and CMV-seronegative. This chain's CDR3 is CASSQDGSRSGRRGGELFF. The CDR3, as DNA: TGCGCCAGCAGCCAAGATGGGTCGAGGAGCGGGAGGCGGGGAGGGGAGCTGTTTTTT.